Sequencing of this T cell receptor (beta chain) was carried out in a study of PD-1 blockade in classical Hodgkin lymphoma. TCRdb's table, derived via immunoSEQ multiplex PCR, lists solely in-frame clones and lacks some. Of about 150,000 clones detected, about 81% appear once; the ten largest clones hold about 9.3%. Per the germline V gene, CDR1 is MDHEN and CDR2 is SYDVKM. This CDR3 contains 14 residues. Trimming shortened V by 6 bases and J by 4 bases, and 12 bases separated the two germline ends. In every patient, relapse followed autologous stem cell transplantation, while exposure to brentuximab vedotin differed.

The specimen comprised peripheral blood mononuclear cells (PBMCs), sampled before the second cycle of nivolumab. The source is a human donor with classical Hodgkin lymphoma. The chain is built from TRBV28 and TRBJ1-4, with D unclear. As DNA, the CDR3 is TGTGCCAGCAGACCAGCAAGAAGTAATGAAAAACTGTTTTTT. Encoded protein: CASRPARSNEKLFF.